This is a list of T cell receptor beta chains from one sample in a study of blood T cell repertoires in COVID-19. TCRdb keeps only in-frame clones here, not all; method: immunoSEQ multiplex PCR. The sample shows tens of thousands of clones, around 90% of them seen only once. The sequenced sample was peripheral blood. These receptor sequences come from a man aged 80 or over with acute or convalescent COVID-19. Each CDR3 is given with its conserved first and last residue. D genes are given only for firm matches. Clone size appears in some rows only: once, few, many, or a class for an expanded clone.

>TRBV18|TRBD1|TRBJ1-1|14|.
TGTGCCAGCTCGCAACAGGGGGCAAACACTGAAGCTTTCTTT
CASSQQGANTEAFF
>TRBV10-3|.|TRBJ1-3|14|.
TGTGCCATCAGTGAGTCGTCGGTTGGAAACACCATATATTTT
CAISESSVGNTIYF
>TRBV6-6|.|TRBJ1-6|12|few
TGTGCCAGCAGTGGCCAAAATTCACCCCTCCACTTT
CASSGQNSPLHF
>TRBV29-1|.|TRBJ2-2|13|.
TGCAGCGTTGAAGACAGGTACACCGGGGAGCTGTTTTTT
CSVEDRYTGELFF
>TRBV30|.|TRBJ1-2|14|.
TGTGCCTGGAGTGTATCTTTGGCAGCGAGAGGCTACACCTTC
CAWSVSLAARGYTF
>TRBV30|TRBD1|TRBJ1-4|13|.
TGTGCCTGGAGCGCAGGACAGGCCGAAAAACTGTTTTTT
CAWSAGQAEKLFF
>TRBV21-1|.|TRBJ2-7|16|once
TGTGCCAGCAGCAAAAAGGGGTACAGGGGAATCTACGAGCAGTACTTC
CASSKKGYRGIYEQYF
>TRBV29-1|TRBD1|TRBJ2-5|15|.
TGCAGCGTTGAAAGGGGACAGGGGGCCCAAGAGACCCAGTACTTC
CSVERGQGAQETQYF
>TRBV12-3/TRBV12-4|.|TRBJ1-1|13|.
TGTGCCAGCACCCTACGGGGGGGCTCTGAAGCTTTCTTT
CASTLRGGSEAFF
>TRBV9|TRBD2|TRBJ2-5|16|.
TGTGCCAGCAGCGACAGACTAGCGGGGGGCCGGGAGACCCAGTACTTC
CASSDRLAGGRETQYF
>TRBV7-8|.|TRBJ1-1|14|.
TGTGCCAGCAGCTTAGCGAACAGGGTCCCCGAAGCTTTCTTT
CASSLANRVPEAFF
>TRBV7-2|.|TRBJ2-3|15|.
TGTGCCAGCAGCTTAATGGGGGGGCCGGCGGATACGCAGTATTTT
CASSLMGGPADTQYF
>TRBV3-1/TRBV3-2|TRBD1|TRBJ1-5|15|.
TGTGCCAGCAGCCAAGATGGACAGGGGTGGCAGCCCCAGCATTTT
CASSQDGQGWQPQHF
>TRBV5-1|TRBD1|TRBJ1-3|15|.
TGCGCCAGCAAGGACAGGCCGAGCTCTGGAAACACCATATATTTT
CASKDRPSSGNTIYF
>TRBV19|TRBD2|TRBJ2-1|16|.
TGTGCCAGTAGTTTCCATCCGGGACTAGTCGGTCCTGAGCAGTTCTTC
CASSFHPGLVGPEQFF
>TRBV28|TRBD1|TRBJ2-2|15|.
TGTGCCAGCAGAAGACAGGGTTCGAACACCGGGGAGCTGTTTTTT
CASRRQGSNTGELFF
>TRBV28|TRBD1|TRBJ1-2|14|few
TGTGCCAGCAGCTCCGGACAGGGGGCGGATGGCTACACCTTC
CASSSGQGADGYTF
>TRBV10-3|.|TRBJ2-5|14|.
TGTGCCATCAGGGGCCCACAGGGCTGGGAGACCCAGTACTTC
CAIRGPQGWETQYF
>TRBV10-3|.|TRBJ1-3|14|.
TGTGCCATCAGCGACAATTACGGAGGAAACACCATATATTTT
CAISDNYGGNTIYF
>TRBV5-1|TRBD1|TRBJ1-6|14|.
TGCGCCAGCAGCTTAGGACAGGGGAATTCACCCCTCCACTTT
CASSLGQGNSPLHF
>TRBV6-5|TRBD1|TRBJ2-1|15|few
TGTGCCAGCAAGATAGGACAGGCGTACTACAATGAGCAGTTCTTC
CASKIGQAYYNEQFF
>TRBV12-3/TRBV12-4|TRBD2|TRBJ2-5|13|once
TGTGCCAGCAGTCGACTAGCTGAAGAGACCCAGTACTTC
CASSRLAEETQYF
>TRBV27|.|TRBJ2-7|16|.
TGTGCCAGCAGACACCAAAGTGTGTTGAGGGCCTACGAGCAGTACTTC
CASRHQSVLRAYEQYF
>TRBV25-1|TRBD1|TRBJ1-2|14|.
TGTGCCAGCAGTGGGACAGGATCCCCTTACGGCTACACCTTC
CASSGTGSPYGYTF
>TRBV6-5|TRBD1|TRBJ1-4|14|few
TGTGCCAGCAGTCCCGGACAGGGTAATGAAAAACTGTTTTTT
CASSPGQGNEKLFF
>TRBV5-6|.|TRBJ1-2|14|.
TGTGCCAGCAGCTTGGGTCAGAAAAACTATGGCTACACCTTC
CASSLGQKNYGYTF
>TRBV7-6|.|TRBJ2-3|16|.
TGTGCCAGCAGCTCCCTTTCCGGGGGAGCCACAGATACGCAGTATTTT
CASSSLSGGATDTQYF
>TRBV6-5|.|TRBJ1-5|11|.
TGTGCCGCCGGAGGAAATCAGCCCCAGCATTTT
CAAGGNQPQHF
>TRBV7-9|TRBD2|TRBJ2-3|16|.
TGTGCCAGCAGATTACTAGCGGGGGGTAGCACAGATACGCAGTATTTT
CASRLLAGGSTDTQYF
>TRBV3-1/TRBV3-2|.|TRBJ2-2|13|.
TGTGCCAGCAGCCAAACTAGAGACGGGGAGCTGTTTTTT
CASSQTRDGELFF
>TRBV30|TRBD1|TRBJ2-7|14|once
TGTGCCTGGAGTGTACAGGGACAGGGGGCGGTGCAGTACTTC
CAWSVQGQGAVQYF
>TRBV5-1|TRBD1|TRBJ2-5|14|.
TGCGCCAGCAGTACCATGACAGGGGATGGTACCCAGTACTTC
CASSTMTGDGTQYF
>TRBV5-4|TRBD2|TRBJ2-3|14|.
TGTGCCAGCAGCCCGGGACTACGCACAGATACGCAGTATTTT
CASSPGLRTDTQYF
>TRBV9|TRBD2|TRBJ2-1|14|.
TGTGCCAGCAGGGCTAGCGGGGGGACTAATGAGCAGTTCTTC
CASRASGGTNEQFF
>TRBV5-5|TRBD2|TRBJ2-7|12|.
TGTGCCAGCAGCTGGGGAGGGGACGAGCAGTACTTC
CASSWGGDEQYF
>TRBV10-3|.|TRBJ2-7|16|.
TGTGCCATCAGCCCAACCTCGGTAAGGGGAGGCTACGAGCAGTACTTC
CAISPTSVRGGYEQYF
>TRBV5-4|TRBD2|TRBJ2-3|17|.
TGTGCCAGCAGCCCCCGCCGGGGCGGGGGGTCCACAGATACGCAGTATTTT
CASSPRRGGGSTDTQYF
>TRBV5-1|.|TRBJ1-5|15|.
TGCGCCAGCAGCTTGGGAGACAGCCCCAATCAGCCCCAGCATTTT
CASSLGDSPNQPQHF
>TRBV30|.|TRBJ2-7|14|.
TGTGCCTGGAGAACGACAGGAACCACCTACGAGCAGTACTTC
CAWRTTGTTYEQYF
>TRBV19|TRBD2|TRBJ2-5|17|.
TGTGCCAGTAGTCGGACTAGCGGGGTTCTGGGTCAAGAGACCCAGTACTTC
CASSRTSGVLGQETQYF
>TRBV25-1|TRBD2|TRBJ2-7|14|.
TGTGCCAGCAGTGAATCGGGGGGACCCTACGAGCAGTACTTC
CASSESGGPYEQYF
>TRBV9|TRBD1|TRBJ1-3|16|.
TGTGCCAGCAGTGCGACAGGGGTGGACTCTGGAAACACCATATATTTT
CASSATGVDSGNTIYF
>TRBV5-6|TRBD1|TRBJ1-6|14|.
TGTGCCAGCAGCCAGGGACAGTATAATTCACCCCTCCACTTT
CASSQGQYNSPLHF
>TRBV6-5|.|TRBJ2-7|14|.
TGTGCCAGCAGTTACAACAGAAACTCCTACGAGCAGTACTTC
CASSYNRNSYEQYF
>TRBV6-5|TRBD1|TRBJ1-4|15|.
TGTGCCAGCAGGGCACAGGGGGCGTCTAATGAAAAACTGTTTTTT
CASRAQGASNEKLFF
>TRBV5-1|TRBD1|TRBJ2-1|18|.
TGCGCCAGCAGCTTGTGGGGGCCCGGGACAGGGGCCTCCAATGAGCAGTTCTTC
CASSLWGPGTGASNEQFF
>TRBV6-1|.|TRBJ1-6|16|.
TGTGCCAGCAGTGAAGGGGGCAGCTCCTATAATTCACCCCTCCACTTT
CASSEGGSSYNSPLHF
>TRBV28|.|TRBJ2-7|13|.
TGTGCCAGCAGTTTAGGGGCAGACTACGAGCAGTACTTC
CASSLGADYEQYF
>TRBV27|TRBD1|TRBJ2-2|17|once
TGTGCCAGCACCATGCCCACTGGGACAGGCAACACCGGGGAGCTGTTTTTT
CASTMPTGTGNTGELFF
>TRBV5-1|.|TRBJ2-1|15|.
TGCGCCAGCAGCTTGGATGGCGGGTCGAACAATGAGCAGTTCTTC
CASSLDGGSNNEQFF
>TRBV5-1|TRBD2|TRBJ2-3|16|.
TGCGCCAGCAGCTTGTCTAGCGGGGGGGCCGCAGATACGCAGTATTTT
CASSLSSGGAADTQYF
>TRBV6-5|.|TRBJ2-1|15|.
TGTGCCAGCAGTCCCCAGGGGGACTTCCTTAGTGAGCAGTTCTTC
CASSPQGDFLSEQFF
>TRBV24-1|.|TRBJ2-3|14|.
TGTGCCACCAGTGAATCCCCAACGGGAAATACGCAGTATTTT
CATSESPTGNTQYF